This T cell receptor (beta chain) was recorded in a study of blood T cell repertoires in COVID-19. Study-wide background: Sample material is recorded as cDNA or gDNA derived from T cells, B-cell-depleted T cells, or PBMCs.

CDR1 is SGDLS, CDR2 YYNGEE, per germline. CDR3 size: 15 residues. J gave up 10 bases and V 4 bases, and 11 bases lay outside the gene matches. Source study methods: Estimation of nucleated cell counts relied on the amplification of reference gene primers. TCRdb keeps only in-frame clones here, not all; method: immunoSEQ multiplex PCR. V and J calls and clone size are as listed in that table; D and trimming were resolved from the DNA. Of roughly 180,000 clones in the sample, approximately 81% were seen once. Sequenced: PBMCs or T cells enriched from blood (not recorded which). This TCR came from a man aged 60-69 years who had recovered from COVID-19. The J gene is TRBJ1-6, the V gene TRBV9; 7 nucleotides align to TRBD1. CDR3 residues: CASSTRQGLGSPLHF. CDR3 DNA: TGTGCCAGCAGCACCCGACAGGGCCTAGGATCACCCCTCCACTTT.